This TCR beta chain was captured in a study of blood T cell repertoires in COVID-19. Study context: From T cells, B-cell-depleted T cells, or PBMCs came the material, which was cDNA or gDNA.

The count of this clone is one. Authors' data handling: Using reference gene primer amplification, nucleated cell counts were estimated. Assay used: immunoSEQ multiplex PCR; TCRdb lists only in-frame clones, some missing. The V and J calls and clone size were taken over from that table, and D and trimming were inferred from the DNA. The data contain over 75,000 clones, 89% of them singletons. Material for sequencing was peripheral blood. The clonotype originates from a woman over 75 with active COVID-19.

The CDR3 DNA reads TGTGCCACCTTGCGCGGGGGAAGCACAGATACGCAGTATTTT. This translates into CATLRGGSTDTQYF. The chain uses TRBV6-5 and TRBJ2-3; 7 positions agree with TRBD2. Germline values: CDR1 MNHEY, CDR2 SVGAGI. J was trimmed by 0 bases and V by 10 bases; bases with no gene match: 7. This CDR3 spans 14 amino acids.